This TCR beta chain was sequenced for a study of blood T cell repertoires in COVID-19. Turning to the study itself: Samples came from the United States, Italy and Spain, spanning acute and convalescent COVID-19. From T cells, B-cell-depleted T cells, or PBMCs came the material, which was cDNA or gDNA.

The CDR3 runs to 16 residues. V lost 5 bases, J lost 3 bases, and 8 bases stayed unmatched. Looked up from germline, CDR1 is SGHAT and CDR2 is FQNNGV. Source study methods: Reference gene primers were amplified, and this amplification served to estimate nucleated cell counts. Some clones are missing from TCRdb's copy, which holds only in-frame ones; the method was immunoSEQ multiplex PCR. V, J and clone size reflect that table, while D and trimming were determined from the DNA. In the table there are 45,000 to 65,000 clones, around 80% of which are singletons. The source is an elderly woman with acute or convalescent COVID-19. J is TRBJ2-3 and V is TRBV11-2, with 10 nucleotides matching TRBD1. Sequenced material: peripheral blood. CDR3 protein: CASSPTGTGVTDTQYF. CDR3 DNA: TGTGCCAGCAGCCCAACCGGGACAGGGGTTACAGATACGCAGTATTTT.